A selection of T cell receptor beta chains follows, all from one sample in a study of shared clonotypes between healthy human individuals. The assay was immunoSEQ multiplex PCR, and TCRdb's table has in-frame clones only and misses some. Counted here are a few million clones, 85% to 95% occurring once; the ten biggest clones make up 0.39%. Sequencing was performed on naive CD4+ T cells from PBMCs. Receptors originate from a man in his late teens or twenties in good health. Some clones in this sample may be carry-over from other donors' samples. Each CDR3 is given with its conserved first and last residue. A D gene is named only where the DNA matches it firmly. A clone size is listed for some rows: how often the clone was seen (once, few, many), or a class if it is expanded.

CASSLSLGTGRDEQFF,TGTGCCAGCAGCTTATCATTGGGGACAGGGCGGGATGAGCAGTTCTTC,TRBD1,TRBV11-3,TRBJ2-1,NA
CSVEGTGASETQYF,TGCAGCGTTGAGGGGACAGGGGCGTCGGAGACCCAGTACTTC,TRBD1,TRBV29-1,TRBJ2-5,NA
CASSLRTPGYTF,TGTGCCAGCAGTTTACGTACTCCTGGCTACACCTTC,NA,TRBV28,TRBJ1-2,NA
CASSIGTGASYEQYF,TGTGCCAGCAGCATCGGGACAGGGGCAAGTTACGAGCAGTACTTC,TRBD1,TRBV9,TRBJ2-7,NA
CASSEFDRGRYF,TGCGCCAGCAGTGAATTCGACAGGGGACGGTACTTC,TRBD1,TRBV10-2,TRBJ2-4,once
CASRGQGRSYEQYF,TGTGCCAGCAGGGGACAGGGTAGGTCCTACGAGCAGTACTTC,TRBD1,TRBV2,TRBJ2-7,NA
CASSYATRTAGYGYTF,TGTGCCAGCAGCTATGCGACGAGGACAGCTGGCTATGGCTACACCTTC,NA,TRBV9,TRBJ1-2,NA
CASSLGGGQEKLFF,TGTGCCAGCAGCCTAGGGGGGGGACAGGAAAAACTGTTTTTT,TRBD1,TRBV28,TRBJ1-4,NA
CASSYLAPGQGIVQYF,TGTGCCAGCAGTTACTTAGCACCGGGACAGGGTATCGTGCAGTACTTC,TRBD1,TRBV6-5,TRBJ2-7,NA
CASSPSGSSYNEQFF,TGTGCCAGCAGCCCGAGCGGGAGCTCCTACAATGAGCAGTTCTTC,TRBD2,TRBV9,TRBJ2-1,NA
CAWSPGQGYSPLHF,TGTGCCTGGAGCCCGGGACAGGGTTATTCACCCCTCCACTTT,TRBD1,TRBV30,TRBJ1-6,NA
CASSSQRGANTEAFF,TGTGCCAGCAGCTCTCAAAGGGGAGCGAACACTGAAGCTTTCTTT,NA,TRBV14,TRBJ1-1,NA
CASSQDVTSRIRQYF,TGCGCCAGCAGCCAAGATGTGACTAGCCGGATTAGACAGTACTTC,TRBD2,TRBV4-1,TRBJ2-5,NA
CASWLAGMSYEQYF,TGTGCCAGCTGGCTAGCGGGAATGTCGTACGAGCAGTACTTC,TRBD2,TRBV28,TRBJ2-7,NA
CATRTGVNEKLFF,TGTGCCACGAGGACTGGCGTTAATGAAAAACTGTTTTTT,NA,TRBV6-5,TRBJ1-4,NA
CASSLGNEQYF,TGTGCCAGCAGCTTAGGAAACGAGCAGTACTTC,NA,TRBV11-2,TRBJ2-7,NA
CASSLRDWYQETQYF,TGTGCCAGCAGCTTGCGGGACTGGTACCAAGAGACCCAGTACTTC,NA,TRBV2,TRBJ2-5,once
CASSLAQSTDTQYF,TGCGCCAGCAGCTTGGCGCAGAGCACAGATACGCAGTATTTT,NA,TRBV5-1,TRBJ2-3,NA
CASSARAHPFF,TGTGCCAGCAGCGCAAGAGCACACCCGTTCTTC,NA,TRBV5-6,TRBJ2-1,NA
CASRTQASEQYF,TGTGCCAGCAGGACGCAGGCGTCGGAGCAGTACTTC,NA,TRBV6-6,TRBJ2-7,NA